The 3 T cell receptor beta chains listed next were all sequenced from one sample in a study of beta chain features in type 1 diabetes. Study outcomes and limitations: All four CD4+ subsets of Type 1 diabetes patients contained TCRB CDR3s that were moderately but significantly shorter.

Expressed TCRB transcripts were sequenced because the entire RNA isolate underwent reverse transcription. The table came from immunoSEQ multiplex PCR; TCRdb's copy has only in-frame clones and leaves some out. The top ten clones hold around 2.7% of a sample with 130,000 or so clones, around 16% of them seen once. For these TCRs, the target antigens are not known. The sequenced sample consisted of central memory CD4+ T cells from blood. The receptors stem from a man aged 18 to 35 with type 1 diabetes.

The chain carries TRBV6-6 and TRBJ2-7, with a tentative D call TRBD2 (6 bases). This CDR3 is built from 14 residues. The V and J ends lost 5 bases and 2 bases respectively, with 13 bases between them. Germline V gene data show CDR1 as MNHNY and CDR2 as SVGAGI (reference sequence). DNA for the CDR3: TGTGCCAGCAGTGACCCGGGACTGGCCTACGAGCAGTACTTC. Protein sequence: CASSDPGLAYEQYF.

This clone was seen a few times. This rearrangement joins TRBV4-1 to TRBJ2-3; TRBD2 matches 7 bases. The CDR3 consists of 17 residues. CDR1 MGHRA and CDR2 YSYEKL come from the germline V gene. Losses at the gene ends were 0 bases for V and 0 bases for J; bases not matched to a gene: 6. As DNA, the CDR3 is TGCGCCAGCAGCCAAGATCAGCGGGGTCTCAGCACAGATACGCAGTATTTT. Protein: CASSQDQRGLSTDTQYF.

The chain uses TRBV28 and TRBJ1-4; 12 bases fit TRBD1. Trimming took 7 bases from V and 10 from J; bases not matched to a gene: 10. In germline, CDR1 is MDHEN, CDR2 SYDVKM. The CDR3 loop spans 15 amino acids. The CDR3 loop is CASTQRDRGPGKLFF. The DNA of the CDR3 is TGTGCCAGCACCCAAAGGGACAGGGGGCCTGGAAAACTGTTTTTT.